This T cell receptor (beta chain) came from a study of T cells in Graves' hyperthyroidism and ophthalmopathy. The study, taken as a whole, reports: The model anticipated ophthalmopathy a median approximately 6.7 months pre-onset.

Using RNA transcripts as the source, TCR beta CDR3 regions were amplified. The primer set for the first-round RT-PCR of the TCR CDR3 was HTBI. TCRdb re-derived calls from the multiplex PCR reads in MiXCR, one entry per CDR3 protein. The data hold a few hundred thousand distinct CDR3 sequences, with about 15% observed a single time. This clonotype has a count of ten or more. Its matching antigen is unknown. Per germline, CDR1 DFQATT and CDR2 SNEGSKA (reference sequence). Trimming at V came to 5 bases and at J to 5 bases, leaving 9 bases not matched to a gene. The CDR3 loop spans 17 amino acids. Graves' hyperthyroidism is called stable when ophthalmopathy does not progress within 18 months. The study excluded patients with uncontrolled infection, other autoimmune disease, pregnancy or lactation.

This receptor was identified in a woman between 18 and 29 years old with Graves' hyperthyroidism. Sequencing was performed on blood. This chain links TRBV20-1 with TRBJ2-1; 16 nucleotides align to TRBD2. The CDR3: CSAPRGTSGGAHNEQFF. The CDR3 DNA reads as TGCAGTGCTCCGAGAGGGACTAGCGGGGGGGCCCACAATGAGCAGTTCTTC.